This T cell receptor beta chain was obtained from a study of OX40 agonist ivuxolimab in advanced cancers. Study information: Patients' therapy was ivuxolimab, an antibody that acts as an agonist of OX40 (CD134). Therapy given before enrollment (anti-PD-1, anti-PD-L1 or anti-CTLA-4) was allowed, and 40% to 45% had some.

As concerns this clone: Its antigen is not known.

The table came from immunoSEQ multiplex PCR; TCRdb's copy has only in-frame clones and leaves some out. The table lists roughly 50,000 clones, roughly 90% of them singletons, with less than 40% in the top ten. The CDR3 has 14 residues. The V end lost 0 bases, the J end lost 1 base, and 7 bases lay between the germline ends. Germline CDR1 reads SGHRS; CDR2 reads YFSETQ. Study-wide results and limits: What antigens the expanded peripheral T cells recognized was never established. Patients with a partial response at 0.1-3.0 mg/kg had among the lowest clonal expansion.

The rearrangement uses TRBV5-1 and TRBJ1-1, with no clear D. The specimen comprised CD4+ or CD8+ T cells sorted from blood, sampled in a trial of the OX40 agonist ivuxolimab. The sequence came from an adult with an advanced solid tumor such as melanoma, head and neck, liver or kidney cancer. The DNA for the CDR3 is TGCGCCAGCAGCTTGGGGCGGGGGAACACTGAAGCTTTCTTT. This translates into CASSLGRGNTEAFF.